What follows describes a single T cell receptor (beta chain). The antigen remains undetermined. The PCR contained 60 Vbeta and 13 Jbeta primers. Generated by immunoSEQ multiplex PCR, the TCRdb table keeps only in-frame clones and is missing some. The sample carries some 190,000 clones, under 80% recorded once. The sample belongs to a study of cytomegalovirus exposure and HLA in healthy donors. Each of the donors was a healthy bone marrow donor. With V trimmed by 1 base and J by 4 bases, 4 bases remained unmatched. In germline, CDR1 is SGHVS, CDR2 FQNEAQ. This CDR3 spans 16 amino acids. Regarding the study as a whole: Both high specificity and high sensitivity reportedly marked the classifier's diagnosis of cytomegalovirus status. In an earlier analysis, most TCR beta V segments were productive about 87% or about 30% of the time. Several of the most significant clusters were apparently associated with common viral pathogens in a later analysis.

This chain uses TRBV7-8 with TRBJ2-1; 10 positions agree with TRBD2. Sequencing was done on a sample of PBMCs. This TCR came from a woman in her twenties or thirties in good health and CMV-seropositive. The CDR3 loop is CASSLDASGGYNEQFF. DNA of the CDR3: TGTGCCAGCAGCTTAGATGCTAGCGGGGGATACAATGAGCAGTTCTTC.